These 23 T cell receptor beta chains were all obtained from the same sample, sequenced in a study of identical twins. A single record per CDR3 protein comes from TCRdb applying MiXCR to the 5' RACE reads. The sample includes roughly 1,500,000 distinct CDR3 sequences, roughly a third of them seen just once. Material for sequencing was cord blood. The source of these receptors is a newborn girl in good health.

Comment on this clonotype: This sequence may be a read error, since a much larger clone differs from it by one base. V gene TRBV12-3 or TRBV12-4 combines with J gene TRBJ2-5; D is unresolved. This CDR3 region has 15 residues. V was shortened by 1 base and J by 11 bases, with 20 bases between the two germline ends. The CDR3 DNA is TGTGCCAGCAGTTTAGGAGACGGTGACGACAATGAGCAGTACTTC. Amino acids: CASSLGDGDDNEQYF.

Only a few counts were recorded for this clonotype. The gene calls are TRBV16 and TRBJ1-6; D is uncertain. Deletions cut 4 bases from V and 3 bases from J, with 13 bases between. The CDR3 is 16 amino acids. Germline V gene sequence: CDR1 KGHSY, CDR2 FQNENV. The chain's CDR3 is CASSPLTGNYNSPLHF. The CDR3 region has the DNA TGTGCCAGCAGCCCTTTGACCGGGAACTATAATTCACCCCTCCACTTT.

This clonotype came up once. This may be a read error, as it is one base from a much larger clone. V usage is TRBV3-1 and J usage is TRBJ2-4; D gene uncertain. The J call may not be correct, given that the DNA end is closer to TRBJ2-7. Germline V gene lookup returns CDR1 LGHDT and CDR2 YNNKEL (reference sequence). This CDR3 is built from 12 residues. The CDR3 bases are TGTACCAGCAGCCAAGATACCCGCGAGCAGTACTTC. Translating it yields CTSSQDTREQYF.

The chain uses TRBV2 and TRBJ1-1; 8 nucleotides agree with TRBD1. The ends lost 8 bases at V and 6 bases at J; junction bases unmatched: 11. The CDR3 runs 14 residues. Germline assignment: CDR1 SNHLY and CDR2 FYNNEI. The CDR3 bases are TGTGCCAGCGGGAAAGACAGGGGCGGCGCTGAAGCTTTCTTT. It yields the protein CASGKDRGGAEAFF.

This chain joins TRBV6-6 and TRBJ2-7; D might be TRBD1 (5 bases). This CDR3 is 14 amino acids long. V was clipped by 5 bases and J by 0 bases, with 11 bases between them. The germline V gene encodes CDR1 MNHNY and CDR2 SVGAGI (reference sequence). CDR3 loop: CASSPDKSSYEQYF. The CDR3 bases are TGTGCCAGCAGTCCGGACAAGAGCTCCTACGAGCAGTACTTC.

The genes are TRBV27 and TRBJ2-1, with a possible D match to TRBD1 (6 bases). V lost 8 bases and J lost 0, with 20 bases in between. This CDR3 is built from 17 residues. CDR1 MNHEY and CDR2 SMNVEV come from the germline V gene (reference sequence). CDR3 in DNA: TGTGCCAGCCGCCCGGTGGCGGACAGTATCTCCTACAATGAGCAGTTCTTC. It specifies CASRPVADSISYNEQFF.

The chain joins TRBV20-1 to TRBJ2-3; the match to TRBD2 covers 9 bases. CDR3 length: 15 amino acids. V gave up 3 bases and J gave up 2 bases; unmatched junction bases: 6. Germline CDR1 and CDR2: DFQATT and SNEGSKA (reference sequence). The CDR3 sequence: CSASPAGGPTDTQYF. CDR3 sequence (DNA): TGCAGTGCTAGTCCAGCGGGGGGACCCACAGATACGCAGTATTTT.

The chain is built from TRBV13 and TRBJ2-3; 14 bases are a match to TRBD2. Looked up from germline, CDR1 is PRHDT and CDR2 is FYEKMQ (reference sequence). This CDR3 has 21 residues. Trimming cost V 0 bases and J 3 bases; bases outside gene matches: 14. CDR3 loop: CASSLGFGGLAGERGTDTQYF. In DNA form, the CDR3 reads TGTGCCAGCAGCTTAGGGTTCGGGGGACTAGCGGGAGAAAGAGGTACAGATACGCAGTATTTT.

The genes are TRBV2 and TRBJ2-4, with TRBD2 matching over 14 bases. The J call is in doubt because the DNA end fits TRBJ2-7 better. Germline V gene sequence: CDR1 SNHLY, CDR2 FYNNEI. There are 16 residues in the CDR3. The CDR3 reads CASSAGLAGGYYEQYF. DNA of the CDR3: TGTGCCAGCAGCGCTGGACTAGCGGGGGGCTATTACGAGCAGTACTTC.

CDR3 sequence: CASSPTSGGAKGYNEQFF. In nucleotides, the CDR3 is TGCGCCAGCAGCCCGACTAGCGGGGGGGCTAAGGGTTACAATGAGCAGTTCTTC. The chain employs TRBV5-1 and TRBJ2-1, with 14 positions matching TRBD2. The CDR3 runs to 18 residues. With V trimmed by 4 bases and J by 4 bases, 10 bases remained unmatched. Germline V gene lookup returns CDR1 SGHRS and CDR2 YFSETQ.

The sample holds a few counts of this clonotype. The chain has TRBV29-1 and TRBJ2-5; 7 bases match TRBD1. The CDR3 consists of 12 residues. CDR1 is SQVTM and CDR2 is ANQGSEA in the germline V gene. V shed 6 bases, J shed 7 bases, and the junction held 8 bases outside the gene matches. CDR3 sequence (DNA): TGCAGCGTCCGGACAGGCCGAAGGACCCAGTACTTC. Translated: CSVRTGRRTQYF.

This clonotype was seen more than once but under ten times. CDR3 residues: CSVVGRGQETQYF. The CDR3, as DNA: TGCAGCGTTGTTGGCAGGGGGCAAGAGACCCAGTACTTC. The chain uses TRBV29-1 and TRBJ2-5; 7 bases fit TRBD1. J gave up 2 bases and V 4 bases, and 4 bases lay outside the gene matches. The CDR3 totals 13 residues. Germline V gives CDR1 SQVTM, CDR2 ANQGSEA.

CDR3 in amino acids: CSARVTGGTNEKLFF. In DNA, the CDR3 is TGCAGTGCTAGAGTCACGGGGGGCACCAATGAAAAACTGTTTTTT. V is TRBV20-1 and J is TRBJ1-4; D possibly corresponds to TRBD1 (6 bases). The CDR3 spans 15 residues. Between the trimmed V and J ends, which lost 1 base and 5 bases, there was a span of 14 bases. From germline, CDR1 is DFQATT and CDR2 SNEGSKA (reference sequence).

In its sample, this clonotype was seen a few times. The chain is built from TRBV10-1 and TRBJ2-3; D is ambiguous. With 6 bases removed from V and 2 bases from J, the gap between germline ends came to 9 bases. CDR1 WNHNN and CDR2 SYGVQD come from the germline V gene (reference sequence). The CDR3 is 13 residues long. The CDR3 here is CASRWTLTDTQYF. CDR3 nucleotides: TGCGCCAGCAGATGGACGCTCACAGATACGCAGTATTTT.

V gene TRBV10-3 combines with J gene TRBJ2-3; D call uncertain. Germline CDR1 is ENHRY and CDR2 is SYGVKD. The CDR3 consists of 15 residues. V was shortened by 4 bases and J by 0 bases, with 11 bases between the two germline ends. In DNA form, the CDR3 reads TGTGCCATCAGTGTGGGTGACACTAGCACAGATACGCAGTATTTT. It specifies CAISVGDTSTDTQYF.

In regard to this clonotype: A read error may be the cause here, since a much bigger clone is one base away. The chain combines TRBV20-1 with TRBJ1-2, with D perhaps TRBD1 (5 bases). The CDR3 length is 16 residues. The germline V gene encodes CDR1 DFQATT and CDR2 SNEGSKA (reference sequence). Trimming left V 6 bases short and J 6 bases short, with 26 bases between. The CDR3 DNA follows: TGCAGTGCCTCACAACGGGACGGGGGGGTTGCACATGGCTACACCTTC. Protein sequence: CSASQRDGGVAHGYTF.

The rearrangement joins TRBV3-1 to TRBJ2-1; D remains unclear. This CDR3 region has 14 residues. V lost 0 bases, J lost 5 bases, and 8 bases lay in between. CDR1 and CDR2 (germline): LGHDT, YNNKEL (reference sequence). The CDR3 loop reads CASSQDRHNNEQFF. In nucleotides, the CDR3 is TGTGCCAGCAGCCAAGATAGGCACAACAATGAGCAGTTCTTC.

The rearrangement uses TRBV5-1 and TRBJ2-1, with 12 bases fitting TRBD2. Unmatched junction bases numbered 12, after V lost 6 bases and J lost 8 bases. The CDR3 extends over 16 amino acids. From germline, CDR1 is SGHRS and CDR2 YFSETQ. CDR3 nucleotides: TGCGCCAGCATCCCTACGCCGGGACTAGCGGGTGATGAGCAGTTCTTC. The encoded protein is CASIPTPGLAGDEQFF.

The genes are TRBV5-1 and TRBJ2-1; no clear D gene. CDR3 size: 13 residues. Germline V gene data show CDR1 as SGHRS and CDR2 as YFSETQ. V shed 4 bases and J shed 9 bases, with 14 bases lying between them. The CDR3 DNA reads as TGCGCCAGCAGCCGGATAGTGGTTGGTGAGCAGTTCTTC. Its protein product is CASSRIVVGEQFF.

This clonotype was found many times. The V gene is TRBV12-3 or TRBV12-4, the J gene TRBJ1-5; D call uncertain. The CDR3 consists of 14 residues. The V end lost 3 bases, the J end lost 2 bases, and 8 bases lay between the germline ends. The CDR3 nucleotides read TGTGCCAGCAGTTTCTCCCAGGGCAATCAGCCCCAGCATTTT. Protein: CASSFSQGNQPQHF.

V gene TRBV4-2 combines with J gene TRBJ2-7; the D gene could be TRBD1 or TRBD2 (5 bases each). The V gene lost 2 bases and the J gene lost 10 bases, with 18 bases spanning the gap. The germline V gene encodes CDR1 LGHNA and CDR2 YNFKEQ. CDR3 size: 14 residues. CDR3 DNA: TGTGCCAGCAGCCAATATATTTACTACGGGGCCCAGTACTTC. This encodes CASSQYIYYGAQYF.

The V and J genes are TRBV6-5 and TRBJ2-3; 12 positions agree with TRBD1. Germline CDR1 reads MNHEY; CDR2 reads SVGAGI. After removal of 6 bases from V and 5 bases from J, the junction contained 6 bases not matched to a gene. The CDR3 runs to 15 residues. The CDR3 coding sequence is TGTGCCAGCAGCCGGGACAGGGGGCGCAGAGATACGCAGTATTTT. It codes for CASSRDRGRRDTQYF.

On this clonotype itself: The limits of the CDR3 on the DNA are not certain, so only TCRdb's listed CDR3 is given. J is TRBJ2-3 and V is TRBV12-3 or TRBV12-4; no check of the table's D call, TRBD2, against the DNA was made. The CDR3 sequence runs 19 residues, both termini included. CDR3 sequence: CASSSSYGLAAGSTDTEYF.